This TCR beta chain was observed in a study of blood T cell repertoires in COVID-19. Here immunoSEQ multiplex PCR was the method, and the copy in TCRdb shows in-frame clones only, minus some. This table has approximately 180,000 clones, approximately 89% appearing once. V lost 1 base and J 8 bases, leaving 12 bases between the germline ends. The CDR3 extends over 14 amino acids. Germline values: CDR1 SNHLY, CDR2 FYNNEI. This sequence was found in a man aged 35-49 years who had recovered from COVID-19. Source material: PBMCs or T cells enriched from blood (not recorded which). The V gene is TRBV2, the J gene TRBJ2-1; D is possibly TRBD2 (6 bases). The CDR3 spells CASSEGLANDEQFF. The CDR3 region has the DNA TGTGCCAGCAGTGAAGGGCTAGCGAACGATGAGCAGTTCTTC.